A single sample gave rise to the 31 T cell receptor beta chains below, sequenced in a study of shared clonotypes between healthy human individuals. Profiling relied on immunoSEQ multiplex PCR, and the TCRdb table lists in-frame clones only, not all of them. Here the sample spans approximately 700,000 clones, about three quarters being singletons. Sequenced input: memory CD4+ T cells sorted from blood. This sample's subset: CD45RA-negative fraction. The receptors derive from a woman aged 30 to 39 in good health.

This chain's CDR3 is CSAILQETQYF. The CDR3 region has the DNA TGCAGTGCTATTCTGCAAGAGACCCAGTACTTC. The chain has TRBV20-1 and TRBJ2-5; D is undetermined. The V end lost 4 bases, the J end lost 2 bases, and 5 bases lay between the germline ends. In germline, CDR1 is DFQATT, CDR2 SNEGSKA (reference sequence). This CDR3 has 11 amino acids.

To note about this clone: Relative to the germline gene, one junction end is altered; a read error may explain this. The J gene is TRBJ1-1, the V gene TRBV2, with 9 bases lining up with TRBD1. Germline CDR1 and CDR2: SNHLY and FYNNEI. The CDR3 has 14 amino acids. This CDR3 is CASSGQGLNTEAFF. The CDR3 DNA reads TGTGCCAGCAGCGGACAGGGGTTGAATACTGAAGCTTTCTTT. The full variable domain, with the rest looked up from reference TRBV2 and TRBJ1-1, is EPEVTQTPSHQVTQMGQEVILRCVPISNHLYFYWYRQILGQKVEFLVSFYNNEISEKSEIFDDQFSVERPDGSNFTLKIRSTKLEDSAMYFCASSGQGLNTEAFFGQGTRLTVV.

The V gene is TRBV5-1, the J gene TRBJ2-1; D might be TRBD1 (5 bases). The length of the CDR3 is 15 residues. V was trimmed by 0 bases and J by 4 bases, leaving 11 bases between them. CDR1 and CDR2 (germline): SGHRS, YFSETQ. The CDR3 DNA sequence: TGCGCCAGCAGCTTGGAGGGGTCGGAATACAATGAGCAGTTCTTC. This translates into CASSLEGSEYNEQFF.

The chain carries TRBV6-1 and TRBJ2-7; either TRBD1 or TRBD2 may fit D (5 bases each). Germline CDR1 reads MNHNS; CDR2 reads SASEGT. The length of the CDR3 is 14 residues. V shed 7 bases and J shed 0 bases, with 13 bases lying between them. CDR3 nucleotide sequence: TGTGCCAGCATCGGGCCAGGGACCTCCTACGAGCAGTACTTC. This gives the protein CASIGPGTSYEQYF.

The chain links TRBV27 to TRBJ2-2; D is ambiguous. CDR3 length: 15 amino acids. Trimming cost V 2 bases and J 6 bases, with 13 bases left between them. From germline, CDR1 is MNHEY and CDR2 SMNVEV (reference sequence). In nucleotides, the CDR3 is TGTGCCAGCAGTTTAGGAAACAATTTAGCCGGGGAGCTGTTTTTT. It translates to CASSLGNNLAGELFF.

The chain is built from TRBV7-9 and TRBJ2-1; unclear D gene. Germline CDR1 is SEHNR and CDR2 is FQNEAQ (reference sequence). V lost 3 bases and J lost 0, with 9 bases in between. CDR3 length: 15 amino acids. The CDR3 nucleotides read TGTGCCAGCAGCTTTCGTCATAGCTCCTACAATGAGCAGTTCTTC. Protein: CASSFRHSSYNEQFF.

This chain links TRBV27 with TRBJ1-4, with D possibly matching TRBD1 (5 bases). Trimming took 5 bases from V and 7 from J, leaving 17 bases between them. CDR3 length: 15 residues. CDR1 is MNHEY and CDR2 is SMNVEV in the germline V gene (reference sequence). The DNA for the CDR3 is TGTGCCAGCAGTGATCAGGGTCGCCTCGGTGAAAAACTGTTTTTT. Translation gives CASSDQGRLGEKLFF. Variable domain in full (rest from reference TRBV27 and TRBJ1-4): EAQVTQNPRYLITVTGKKLTVTCSQNMNHEYMSWYRQDPGLGLRQIYYSMNVEVTDKGDVPEGYKVSRKEKRNFPLILESPSPNQTSLYFCASSDQGRLGEKLFFGSGTQLSVL.

This chain uses TRBV2 with TRBJ2-1; tentative D call: TRBD1 (5 bases). Trimming removed 6 bases from V and 12 bases from J, with 12 bases in between. The V gene's germline CDR1 is SNHLY and CDR2 FYNNEI. This CDR3 has 11 residues. CDR3 protein: CASRLRVGQFF. The CDR3 DNA reads TGTGCCAGCAGACTCAGGGTGGGGCAGTTCTTC.

The chain combines TRBV28 with TRBJ1-5; no firm D call. The CDR3 has 15 residues. Germline-derived CDR1 and CDR2 are MDHEN and SYDVKM. V gave up 6 bases and J gave up 0 bases, with 12 bases separating them. DNA of the CDR3: TGTGCCAGCAGCCTTAACCGGAATAGCAATCAGCCCCAGCATTTT. It is translated as CASSLNRNSNQPQHF.

The J gene is TRBJ1-5, the V gene TRBV28, with D unclear. The CDR3 is 14 residues long. CDR1 and CDR2 from the germline V gene are MDHEN and SYDVKM. The V gene lost 5 bases and the J gene lost 6 bases, with 14 bases spanning the gap. The CDR3 nucleotides are TGTGCCAGCAGTAGAAAAGGTTCGGGTCAGCCCCAGCATTTT. Its protein product is CASSRKGSGQPQHF.

This clone has more than one count but fewer than ten. The chain has TRBV7-9 and TRBJ1-2, with D perhaps TRBD1 (6 bases). V shed 5 bases and J shed 2 bases, with 9 bases lying between them. CDR3 size: 13 residues. Germline CDR1 and CDR2: SEHNR and FQNEAQ (reference sequence). CDR3: CASSQGQNYGYTF. CDR3 nucleotides: TGTGCCAGCAGCCAAGGACAGAACTATGGCTACACCTTC.

This clone turned up a few times. CDR3 amino acids: CASTVTPTNTGELFF. The CDR3 DNA sequence: TGTGCCAGCACTGTGACACCCACGAACACCGGGGAGCTGTTTTTT. The chain recombines TRBV6-6 with TRBJ2-2; unclear D gene. V was clipped by 7 bases and J by 0 bases, with 12 bases between them. The CDR3 runs to 15 residues. Germline V gene data show CDR1 as MNHNY and CDR2 as SVGAGI (reference sequence).

The chain is built from TRBV7-3 and TRBJ1-2, with 8 bases lining up with TRBD1. The CDR3 extends over 13 amino acids. J gave up 4 bases and V 8 bases, and 6 bases lay outside the gene matches. CDR1 is SGHTA and CDR2 is FQGTGA in the germline V gene. The CDR3 coding sequence is TGTGCCAGCGGATCAGGACAGGGCTATGGCTACACCTTC. Residues: CASGSGQGYGYTF.

J is TRBJ1-2 and V is TRBV25-1, with 7 bases matching TRBD1. The CDR3 runs to 15 residues. V dropped 5 bases and J dropped 3; count of bases not matched to a gene: 9. Germline V gives CDR1 MGHDK, CDR2 SYGVNS. The CDR3 DNA sequence: TGTGCCAGCAGTTCTTCAGGACAGGTTTACTATGGCTACACCTTC. Amino acids: CASSSSGQVYYGYTF.

This clone has at least ten counts. This sequence joins TRBV5-8 and TRBJ2-2, with TRBD1 matching over 9 bases. V trimming: 4 bases; J trimming: 8 bases; junction bases outside the gene matches: 6. Germline V gene lookup returns CDR1 SGHTS and CDR2 YDEGEE. The CDR3 totals 14 residues. In DNA form, the CDR3 reads TGTGCCAGCAGCACCGGACAGGGGATAGGGGAGCTGTTTTTT. This sequence encodes CASSTGQGIGELFF.

The sample holds many counts of this clone. The chain is built from TRBV5-5 and TRBJ2-5; D ambiguous. In germline, CDR1 is SGHKS, CDR2 YYEKEE (reference sequence). V was pared by 0 bases and J by 5 bases, with 11 bases between. The CDR3 is 14 residues long. As DNA, the CDR3 is TGTGCCAGCAGCTTGGTCTCGCATCTCGAGACCCAGTACTTC. Its translation: CASSLVSHLETQYF.

This CDR3 is CASSNQGGAGPSYEQYF. DNA of the CDR3: TGTGCCAGTAGTAACCAAGGGGGAGCGGGGCCCTCCTACGAGCAGTACTTC. The gene calls are TRBV19 and TRBJ2-7; tentatively, D is TRBD2 (7 bases). CDR1 and CDR2 from the germline V gene are LNHDA and SQIVND (reference sequence). V was clipped by 4 bases and J by 0 bases, with 19 bases between them. This CDR3 is built from 17 residues.

This chain links TRBV19 with TRBJ2-7; TRBD2 matches 7 bases. Germline V gene data show CDR1 as LNHDA and CDR2 as SQIVND (reference sequence). J gave up 0 bases and V 7 bases, and 6 bases lay outside the gene matches. This CDR3 is built from 14 residues. CDR3 sequence: CASTAKRDSYEQYF. DNA for the CDR3: TGTGCCAGTACGGCTAAGCGGGACTCCTACGAGCAGTACTTC.

Worth noting for this clone: A much more abundant neighbour one base away suggests this may be a read error. The chain recombines TRBV6-1 with TRBJ2-3; TRBD2 is a possible D gene (6 bases). The CDR3 totals 14 residues. V was pared by 5 bases and J by 0 bases, with 9 bases between. Germline lookup yields CDR1 MNHNS and CDR2 SASEGT. CDR3 bases: TGTGCCAGCAGTCCCGGGACTAGCACAGATACGCAGTATTTT. Protein product: CASSPGTSTDTQYF.

V gene TRBV15 combines with J gene TRBJ2-7; D is unclear. Deletions cut 0 bases from V and 2 bases from J, with 5 bases between. CDR1 is LNHNV and CDR2 is YYDKDF in the germline V gene (reference sequence). The CDR3 runs to 13 residues. The CDR3: CATSRDGAYEQYF. The CDR3 coding sequence is TGTGCCACCAGCAGAGATGGGGCCTACGAGCAGTACTTC. Supplemented by reference TRBV15 and TRBJ2-7, the full variable domain reads DAMVIQNPRYQVTQFGKPVTLSCSQTLNHNVMYWYQQKSSQAPKLLFHYYDKDFNNEADTPDNFQSRRPNTSFCFLDIRSPGLGDTAMYLCATSRDGAYEQYFGPGTRLTVT.

This clone was seen ten or more times. The chain joins TRBV11-2 to TRBJ1-2; weak D call: TRBD1 (6 bases). Germline V gives CDR1 SGHAT, CDR2 FQNNGV. Trimming pared 3 bases from V and 4 bases from J, leaving 15 bases between. This CDR3 spans 15 amino acids. In nucleotides, the CDR3 is TGTGCCAGCAGCTTCTCACGGGGGGCAAGCTATGGCTACACCTTC. This codes for CASSFSRGASYGYTF.

This chain connects TRBV7-2 to TRBJ2-3, with TRBD2 identical over 9 bases. With V trimmed by 6 bases and J by 3 bases, 7 bases remained unmatched. This CDR3 region has 15 residues. From germline, CDR1 is SGHTA and CDR2 FQGNSA. CDR3 region: CASRRVSGRTDTQYF. Here the CDR3 DNA reads TGTGCCAGCAGACGGGTTAGCGGGAGAACAGATACGCAGTATTTT.

The chain links TRBV10-3 to TRBJ1-1; 8 bases are shared with TRBD1. V lost 6 bases, J lost 4 bases, and 7 bases stayed unmatched. CDR1 ENHRY and CDR2 SYGVKD come from the germline V gene. The CDR3 runs 14 residues. DNA of the CDR3: TGTGCCATCAGCCCACAGGGGGGTACCACTGAAGCTTTCTTT. Its translation: CAISPQGGTTEAFF.

This clone was detected ten times or more. CDR3 bases: TGTGCCAGCAGCTTACAGGGTAGCGGTGAAAAACTGTTTTTT. This encodes CASSLQGSGEKLFF. The chain is built from TRBV27 and TRBJ1-4; a weak D match, TRBD1 (6 bases). Per the germline V gene, CDR1 is MNHEY and CDR2 is SMNVEV (reference sequence). The V end lost 6 bases, the J end lost 7 bases, and 15 bases lay between the germline ends. The CDR3 contains 14 residues.

The chain combines TRBV5-1 with TRBJ2-2; no reliable D call. The CDR3 totals 12 residues. Germline V lookup: CDR1 SGHRS, CDR2 YFSETQ. The V gene lost 4 bases and the J gene lost 6 bases, with 7 bases spanning the gap. Here the CDR3 reads CASSERAGELFF. As DNA, the CDR3 is TGCGCCAGCAGCGAACGGGCCGGGGAGCTGTTTTTT.

This sequence joins TRBV28 and TRBJ2-3; D is perhaps TRBD2 (6 bases). Germline V lookup: CDR1 MDHEN, CDR2 SYDVKM. This CDR3 has 17 residues. V was clipped by 5 bases and J by 2 bases, with 20 bases between them. The CDR3 nucleotides are TGTGCCAGCAGTCCACAACCGGGCGGGAAAGACACAGATACGCAGTATTTT. As protein: CASSPQPGGKDTDTQYF.

This clone was picked up one time. The chain links TRBV19 to TRBJ1-1, with D possibly matching TRBD1 (6 bases). CDR3 length: 15 amino acids. Trimming removed 5 bases at V and 5 bases at J, with 18 bases between. Germline V gives CDR1 LNHDA, CDR2 SQIVND (reference sequence). This CDR3 reads CASSYAGGAWTEAFF. In nucleotides, the CDR3 is TGTGCCAGTAGTTACGCCGGGGGGGCTTGGACTGAAGCTTTCTTT.

This clone has ten or more counts. The genes are TRBV25-1 and TRBJ2-5; no clear D. The CDR3 is 14 residues long. V was pared by 4 bases and J by 2 bases, with 11 bases between. Germline V lookup: CDR1 MGHDK, CDR2 SYGVNS. CDR3 region: CASSARQAQETQYF. The CDR3 DNA reads TGTGCCAGCAGTGCTCGTCAAGCTCAAGAGACCCAGTACTTC.

This chain connects TRBV6-1 to TRBJ1-5; D ambiguous. The V gene's germline CDR1 is MNHNS and CDR2 SASEGT. CDR3 length: 16 residues. V was shortened by 4 bases and J by 0 bases, with 13 bases between the two germline ends. For the CDR3, the DNA is TGTGCCAGCAGTGCGACTAGGACCGATAGCAATCAGCCCCAGCATTTT. Translation: CASSATRTDSNQPQHF.

Of note for this clone: Other DNA sequences in the sample encode the same CDR3. The CDR3 sequence: CASSLSYSATNEKLFF. CDR3 in DNA: TGTGCCAGCAGTTTATCGTATTCTGCAACTAATGAAAAACTGTTTTTT. The V call is TRBV27, the J call TRBJ1-4; no clear D gene. This CDR3 has 16 residues. In germline, CDR1 is MNHEY, CDR2 SMNVEV (reference sequence). V was pared by 0 bases and J by 0 bases, with 8 bases between.

The CDR3 region has the DNA TGTGCCAGCAGTGCGGACAGGGAGGGTGCCGGGGAGCTGTTTTTT. It specifies CASSADREGAGELFF. The chain employs TRBV2 and TRBJ2-2, with TRBD1 as a possible D gene (8 bases). From germline, CDR1 is SNHLY and CDR2 FYNNEI. The CDR3 contains 15 residues. With 4 bases removed from V and 6 bases from J, the gap between germline ends came to 15 bases.